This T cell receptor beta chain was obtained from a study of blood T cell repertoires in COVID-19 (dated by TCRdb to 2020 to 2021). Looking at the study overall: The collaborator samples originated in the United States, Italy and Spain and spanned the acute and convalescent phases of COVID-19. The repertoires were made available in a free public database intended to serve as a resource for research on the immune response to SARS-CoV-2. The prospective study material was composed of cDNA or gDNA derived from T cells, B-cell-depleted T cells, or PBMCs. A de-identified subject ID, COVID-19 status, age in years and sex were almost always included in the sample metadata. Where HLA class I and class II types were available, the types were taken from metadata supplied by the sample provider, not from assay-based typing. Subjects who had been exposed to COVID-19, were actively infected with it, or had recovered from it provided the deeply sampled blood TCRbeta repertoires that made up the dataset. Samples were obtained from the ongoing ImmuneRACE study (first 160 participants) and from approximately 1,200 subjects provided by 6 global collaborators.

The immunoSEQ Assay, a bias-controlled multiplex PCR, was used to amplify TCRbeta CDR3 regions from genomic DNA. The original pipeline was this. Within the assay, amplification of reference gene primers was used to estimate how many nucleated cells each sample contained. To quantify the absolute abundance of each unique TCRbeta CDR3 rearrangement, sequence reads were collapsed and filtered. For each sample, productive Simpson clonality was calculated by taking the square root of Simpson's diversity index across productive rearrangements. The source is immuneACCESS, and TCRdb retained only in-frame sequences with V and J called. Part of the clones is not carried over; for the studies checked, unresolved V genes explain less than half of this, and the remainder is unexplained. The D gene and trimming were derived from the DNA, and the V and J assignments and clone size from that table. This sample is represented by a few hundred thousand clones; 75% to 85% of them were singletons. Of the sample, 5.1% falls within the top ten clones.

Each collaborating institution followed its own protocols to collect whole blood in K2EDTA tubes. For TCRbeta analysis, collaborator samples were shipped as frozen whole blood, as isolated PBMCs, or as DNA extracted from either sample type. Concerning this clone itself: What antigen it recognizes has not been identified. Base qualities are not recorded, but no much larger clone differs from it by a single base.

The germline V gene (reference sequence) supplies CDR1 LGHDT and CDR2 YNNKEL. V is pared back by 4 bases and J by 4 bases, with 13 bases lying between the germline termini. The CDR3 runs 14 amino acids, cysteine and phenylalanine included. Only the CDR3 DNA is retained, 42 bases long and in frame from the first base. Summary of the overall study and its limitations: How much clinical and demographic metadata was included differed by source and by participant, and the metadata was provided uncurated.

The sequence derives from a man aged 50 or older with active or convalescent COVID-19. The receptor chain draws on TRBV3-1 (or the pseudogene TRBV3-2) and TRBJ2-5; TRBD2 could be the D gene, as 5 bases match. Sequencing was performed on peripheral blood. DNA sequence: TGTGCCAGCAGCCCAACACTAGGGATAGAGACCCAGTACTTC. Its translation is CASSPTLGIETQYF.